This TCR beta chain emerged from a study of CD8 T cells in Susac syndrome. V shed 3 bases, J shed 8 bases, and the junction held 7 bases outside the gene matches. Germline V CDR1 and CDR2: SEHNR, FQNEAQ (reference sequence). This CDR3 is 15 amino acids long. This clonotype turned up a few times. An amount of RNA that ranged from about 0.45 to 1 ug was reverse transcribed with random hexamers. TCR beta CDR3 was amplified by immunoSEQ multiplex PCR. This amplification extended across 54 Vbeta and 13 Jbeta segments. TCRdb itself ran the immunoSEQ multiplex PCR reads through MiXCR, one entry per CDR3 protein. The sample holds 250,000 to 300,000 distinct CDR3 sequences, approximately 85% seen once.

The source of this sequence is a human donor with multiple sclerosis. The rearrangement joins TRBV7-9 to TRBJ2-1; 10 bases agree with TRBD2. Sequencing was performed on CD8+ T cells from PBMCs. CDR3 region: CASSFPTSGTDEQFF. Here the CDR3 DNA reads TGTGCCAGCAGCTTTCCTACTAGCGGGACCGATGAGCAGTTCTTC.